Listed below are T cell receptor beta chains from one sample, sequenced in a study of blood T cell repertoires in COVID-19. TCRdb keeps only in-frame clones here, not all; method: immunoSEQ multiplex PCR. In the table there are 350,000 to 450,000 clones, about 89% of which are singletons. Sequenced: peripheral blood. The source of these receptors is an older woman with COVID-19, enrolled during active disease. Both conserved end residues are part of each CDR3. A D gene is named only where the DNA matches it firmly. Rows may omit the clone size; those that give it use once, few, many or a size class.

j_gene,abundance,v_gene,d_gene,CDR3nt,CDR3aa
TRBJ1-2,-,TRBV27,TRBD1,TGTGCCAGCAGTTCCCGGACAGGGGAGGGCTACACCTTC,CASSSRTGEGYTF
TRBJ1-4,-,TRBV5-6,TRBD1,TGTGCCAGCAGCTTGCGAGACAGGGCAAGAAAACTGTTTTTT,CASSLRDRARKLFF
TRBJ1-3,-,TRBV10-3,-,TGTGCCATCAGTGCCGTCCAGGCTTTCTCTGGAAACACCATATATTTT,CAISAVQAFSGNTIYF
TRBJ1-5,-,TRBV18,-,TGTGCCAGCTCACCAGTGTCAGAAAATCAGCCCCAGCATTTT,CASSPVSENQPQHF
TRBJ2-1,-,TRBV5-8,-,TGTGCCAGCAGCTTAAATTTAAATGAGCAGTTCTTC,CASSLNLNEQFF
TRBJ1-2,-,TRBV6-5,-,TGTGCCAGCAGTTTCTTCCGGCAGGGTTCCGGCCGTGGCTACACCTTC,CASSFFRQGSGRGYTF
TRBJ1-3,-,TRBV4-1,-,TGCGCCAGCAGCAGGACAGACTACTCTGGAAACACCATATATTTT,CASSRTDYSGNTIYF
TRBJ1-2,-,TRBV3-1/TRBV3-2,-,TGTGCCAGCAGCCAAGTCTCAGGAGGCTATGGCTACACCTTC,CASSQVSGGYGYTF
TRBJ1-2,-,TRBV2,-,TGTGCCAGCCAGGGGTTAGGGGGCTACACCTTC,CASQGLGGYTF
TRBJ2-1,once,TRBV7-3,-,TGTGCCAGCAGCTCTGGAACAGGTTACAATGAGCAGTTCTTC,CASSSGTGYNEQFF
TRBJ2-3,-,TRBV28,-,TGTGCCAGCAGTTTAGACTCGGCAGGGGCCACAGATACGCAGTATTTT,CASSLDSAGATDTQYF
TRBJ1-2,-,TRBV21-1,-,TGTGCCAGCAGCACCCTCCCCCCTAGTGGCTACACCTTC,CASSTLPPSGYTF
TRBJ1-5,-,TRBV7-3,-,TGTGCCAGCAGTTCAGGGTGGAATCAGCCCCAGCATTTT,CASSSGWNQPQHF
TRBJ2-7,-,TRBV18,-,TGTGCCAGCTCACCACCCACCCTGGCCGATTACGAGCAGTACTTC,CASSPPTLADYEQYF
TRBJ1-4,-,TRBV5-1,-,TGCGCCAGCAGCCCGACGGCGGGGGCAACTAATGAAAAACTGTTTTTT,CASSPTAGATNEKLFF
TRBJ1-1,-,TRBV30,-,TGTGCCTGGAGTCCCCAGAGATCCGTAGCGAATGAAGCTTTCTTT,CAWSPQRSVANEAFF
TRBJ1-2,once,TRBV9,-,TGTGCCAGCAGCGTAGTAACCGCCGGTGATAACTATGGCTACACCTTC,CASSVVTAGDNYGYTF
TRBJ2-2,-,TRBV18,TRBD1,TGTGCCAGCTCACCGGACAGGGGGCTTTCCGGGGAGCTGTTTTTT,CASSPDRGLSGELFF
TRBJ1-2,-,TRBV5-1,-,TGCGCCAGCAGCTTAGAGATTGCAGGGATCGGCTACACCTTC,CASSLEIAGIGYTF
TRBJ1-1,-,TRBV10-3,TRBD1,TGTGCCATTAGGGACAGCTTGAACACTGAAGCTTTCTTT,CAIRDSLNTEAFF
TRBJ1-5,once,TRBV6-5,TRBD1,TGTGCCAGCAGTCCCGACAGGGGGCATCAGCCCCAGCATTTT,CASSPDRGHQPQHF
TRBJ2-3,-,TRBV18,-,TGTGCCAGCTCACCGAACTACGAAGTAACAGATACGCAGTATTTT,CASSPNYEVTDTQYF
TRBJ1-2,once,TRBV6-4,TRBD1,TGTGCCAGCAAGCTTCTTAACTTTACCGGGACAGCATATGGCTACACCTTC,CASKLLNFTGTAYGYTF
TRBJ2-7,once,TRBV28,-,TGTGCCACCAAGGGAGGTTACCACGAGCAGTACTTC,CATKGGYHEQYF
TRBJ1-3,-,TRBV4-1,TRBD1,TGCGCCAGCAGCCAAGTGGGACAGGGTGGTAGAAACACCATATATTTT,CASSQVGQGGRNTIYF
TRBJ2-3,-,TRBV15,-,TGTGCCACCAAAAGGGGCGGCACAGATACGCAGTATTTT,CATKRGGTDTQYF
TRBJ2-2,once,TRBV23-1,-,TGCGCCAGCAGTCACCCCGGACCGAAACGGGGGTACACCGGGGAGCTGTTTTTT,CASSHPGPKRGYTGELFF
TRBJ2-7,-,TRBV20-1,-,TGCAGTGCTAGTTTACAGGGCTCCTACGAGCAGTACTTC,CSASLQGSYEQYF
TRBJ2-5,-,TRBV5-1,TRBD1,TGCGCCAGCAGCTTGTACACAGGGGCGGTGGAGACCCAGTACTTC,CASSLYTGAVETQYF
TRBJ1-1,-,TRBV20-1,TRBD1,TGCAGTGCAAGGGACAGGACTGAAGCTTTCTTT,CSARDRTEAFF
TRBJ2-7,-,TRBV10-3,TRBD1,TGTGCCATCAGACCGGGACAGGGGGTCCACGAGCAGTACTTC,CAIRPGQGVHEQYF
TRBJ1-1,-,TRBV28,-,TGTGCCAGCACTATTCCGGGGGTTGTCACTGAAGCTTTCTTT,CASTIPGVVTEAFF
TRBJ1-1,-,TRBV29-1,-,TGCAGCGTTGAAGCCAGGGTGACTGAAGCTTTCTTT,CSVEARVTEAFF
TRBJ1-2,-,TRBV20-1,-,TGCAGTGCTGACATCGATCGGGGCTACACCTTC,CSADIDRGYTF
TRBJ2-4,-,TRBV7-8,TRBD2,TGTGCCAGCAGCTTAGGAACAGTCGCTAGCGGGGGGGTGTACATTCAGTACTTC,CASSLGTVASGGVYIQYF
TRBJ1-4,-,TRBV11-2,-,TGTGCCAGCAGCTTGGGGGGGCGGGGACAAACTAATGAAAAACTGTTTTTT,CASSLGGRGQTNEKLFF
TRBJ2-5,-,TRBV12-3/TRBV12-4,-,TGTGCCAGCAGCGCGACACGTTGGGAGACCCAGTACTTC,CASSATRWETQYF
TRBJ1-6,-,TRBV3-1/TRBV3-2,TRBD1,TGTGCCAGCAGCCAAGAGGGGACAGGGGTCTATAATTCACCCCTCCACTTT,CASSQEGTGVYNSPLHF
TRBJ1-1,-,TRBV18,TRBD1,TGTGCCAGCTCACCACAACAGGGGGTCGCTGAAGCTTTCTTT,CASSPQQGVAEAFF
TRBJ1-2,-,TRBV2,TRBD1,TGTGCCAGCAGCCGGACAGGGGGCGTGTATGGCTACACCTTC,CASSRTGGVYGYTF
TRBJ1-4,-,TRBV6-6,-,TGTGCCAGCAGTCCCCGACTCCGACCCAGGACAGCCGTCGAAAAACTGTTTTTT,CASSPRLRPRTAVEKLFF